The 18 T cell receptor beta chains given below trace back to one sample, sequenced in a study of cytomegalovirus exposure and HLA in healthy donors. Use of 60 Vbeta and 13 Jbeta primers characterized the PCR. TCRdb keeps only in-frame clones here, not all; method: immunoSEQ multiplex PCR. The data contain 95,000 to 150,000 clones, approximately 71% of them singletons. The sequenced material came from PBMCs. These receptors were taken from a woman between 45 and 60 years old in good health and CMV-seronegative.

This chain links TRBV6-5 with TRBJ2-1; no reliable D call. The CDR3 is 14 amino acids. The ends were cut back, 4 bases at V and 3 bases at J, with 10 bases in the middle. Germline values: CDR1 MNHEY, CDR2 SVGAGI. CDR3 bases: TGTGCCAGCAGTTTAGTAGCTAACTACAATGAGCAGTTCTTC. It translates to CASSLVANYNEQFF.

In its sample, this clone was seen once. The gene calls are TRBV18 and TRBJ2-7, with 7 bases matching TRBD2. The CDR3 has 14 residues. V lost 3 bases to trimming and J lost 3 bases; unmatched junction nucleotides: 5. Per the germline V gene, CDR1 is KGHSH and CDR2 is LQKENI. Here the CDR3 DNA reads TGTGCCAGCTCACCTGGCGGCGGGAGCTACGAGCAGTACTTC. Translation gives CASSPGGGSYEQYF.

The chain joins TRBV28 to TRBJ1-5, with 11 positions matching TRBD1. Trimming cost V 8 bases and J 7 bases; bases outside gene matches: 10. CDR1 and CDR2 from the germline V gene are MDHEN and SYDVKM. The CDR3 extends over 15 amino acids. CDR3 nucleotides: TGTGCCAGCCAGTCTGGACAGGGGGCGTACCAGCCCCAGCATTTT. It translates to CASQSGQGAYQPQHF.

This rearrangement joins TRBV29-1 to TRBJ1-1, with D possibly TRBD1 on 6 matching bases. The V end was cut by 5 bases, the J end by 6 bases, with 10 bases between. The CDR3 length is 11 residues. Germline CDR1 reads SQVTM; CDR2 reads ANQGSEA. The chain's CDR3 is CSVSRGPEAFF. CDR3 DNA: TGCAGCGTTTCCAGGGGCCCTGAAGCTTTCTTT.

The rearrangement uses TRBV6-1 and TRBJ1-5; D is ambiguous. This CDR3 has 14 amino acids. V gave up 2 bases and J gave up 10 bases, with 15 bases separating them. CDR1 is MNHNS and CDR2 is SASEGT in the germline V gene. Here the CDR3 reads CASSESGGLSPQHF. The CDR3 nucleotides read TGTGCCAGCAGTGAAAGTGGTGGGCTGAGCCCCCAGCATTTT.

V is TRBV30 and J is TRBJ2-7; D is ambiguous. In germline, CDR1 is GTSNPN, CDR2 SVGIG (reference sequence). The CDR3 is 15 residues long. The ends were cut back, 2 bases at V and 2 bases at J, with 16 bases in the middle. The CDR3 reads CAWSHLEFSTYEQYF. The CDR3 DNA is TGTGCCTGGAGTCATCTAGAGTTCTCAACCTACGAGCAGTACTTC.

The rearrangement joins TRBV5-6 to TRBJ2-7; TRBD1 aligns across 8 bases. CDR1 and CDR2 (germline): SGHDT, YYEEEE. V was clipped by 4 bases and J by 4 bases; unmatched bases: 10. The CDR3 is made up of 15 amino acids. CDR3 in amino acids: CASSPRATGVYEQYF. The CDR3 bases are TGTGCCAGCAGCCCGAGAGCGACAGGGGTTTACGAGCAGTACTTC.

V and J are TRBV18 and TRBJ2-1; 7 positions agree with TRBD1. The trim removed 8 bases at V and 4 bases at J, leaving 11 bases unmatched. The CDR3 is 15 residues long. The V gene's germline CDR1 is KGHSH and CDR2 LQKENI. Here the CDR3 DNA reads TGTGCCAGCACCACTGGGACAGAGAATTACAATGAGCAGTTCTTC. Protein sequence: CASTTGTENYNEQFF.

The chain recombines TRBV7-2 with TRBJ2-7; 7 nucleotides match TRBD1. Unmatched junction bases numbered 9, after V lost 6 bases and J lost 1 base. Germline CDR1 reads SGHTA; CDR2 reads FQGNSA. The CDR3 consists of 15 residues. CDR3 bases: TGTGCCAGCAGTCTTCTAACAGGGGTTTCCTACGAGCAGTACTTC. It is translated as CASSLLTGVSYEQYF.

The rearrangement uses TRBV7-2 and TRBJ2-3; D remains ambiguous. Germline CDR1 SGHTA, CDR2 FQGNSA. V was clipped by 1 base and J by 4 bases, with 21 bases between them. The CDR3 extends over 18 amino acids. CDR3 amino acids: CASSLDFLFGSWADTQYF. For the CDR3, the DNA is TGTGCCAGCAGCTTAGATTTTTTATTCGGGTCGTGGGCAGATACGCAGTATTTT.

This clone was counted once. This sequence joins TRBV19 and TRBJ2-6, with TRBD2 as a possible D gene (5 bases). V was trimmed by 5 bases and J by 3 bases, leaving 14 bases between them. This CDR3 has 16 amino acids. Germline V gene lookup returns CDR1 LNHDA and CDR2 SQIVND (reference sequence). CDR3 region: CASSPSRGRGANVLTF. CDR3 DNA sequence: TGTGCCAGTAGTCCCTCACGCGGGCGTGGGGCCAACGTCCTGACTTTC.

This rearrangement joins TRBV27 to TRBJ2-7; 7 bases line up with TRBD2. The V gene end was trimmed by 0 bases and the J gene end by 9 bases; junction bases not matched to a gene: 11. This CDR3 comprises 15 residues. CDR1 is MNHEY, CDR2 SMNVEV, per germline (reference sequence). The CDR3 coding sequence is TGTGCCAGCAGTTTATCGGTTACTAGCGCGTTAGGGCAGTACTTC. Amino acid sequence: CASSLSVTSALGQYF.

This clone was found a few times. This chain uses TRBV30 with TRBJ1-5; 7 bases are shared with TRBD1. The V gene's germline CDR1 is GTSNPN and CDR2 SVGIG (reference sequence). CDR3 length equals 15 residues. V shed 1 base and J 7 bases; nucleotides not matched to a gene: 10. CDR3 nucleotide sequence: TGTGCCTGGAGTGCCGGGCAAGGGGGCCTCCAGCCCCAGCATTTT. This translates into CAWSAGQGGLQPQHF.

A remark on this clone: The junction differs from germline at one of its ends, possibly a read error. This chain connects TRBV7-3 to TRBJ1-1, with 8 positions matching TRBD1. This CDR3 has 17 amino acids. The germline gives CDR1 SGHTA, CDR2 FQGTGA. The CDR3 sequence: CSSSFNQGAGGNTEAFF. In nucleotides, the CDR3 is TGTTCCAGCAGCTTCAATCAGGGGGCCGGGGGAAACACTGAAGCTTTCTTT.

The J gene is TRBJ1-6, the V gene TRBV5-6; possibly TRBD1 for D (6 bases). Germline CDR1 SGHDT, CDR2 YYEEEE. This CDR3 has 15 amino acids. Deletions cut 0 bases from V and 7 bases from J, with 11 bases between. CDR3 region: CASSLGAQGNSPLHF. In nucleotides, the CDR3 is TGTGCCAGCAGCTTGGGGGCGCAGGGGAATTCACCCCTCCACTTT.

This clone appeared a single time. The chain has TRBV13 and TRBJ2-7; 11 bases align to TRBD2. The J segment lost 2 bases and the V segment lost 5 bases, leaving 8 bases of the junction unmatched. CDR3 length: 16 residues. The germline CDR1 and CDR2 sequences are PRHDT and FYEKMQ (reference sequence). DNA of the CDR3: TGTGCCAGCAGCGATGACAGACTAGCGGGACCCTACGAGCAGTACTTC. It specifies CASSDDRLAGPYEQYF.

This clone was detected only once. The chain uses TRBV28 and TRBJ2-7; D perhaps matches TRBD2 (5 bases). Per germline, CDR1 MDHEN and CDR2 SYDVKM. CDR3 length: 13 amino acids. V was shortened by 7 bases and J by 2 bases, with 12 bases between the two germline ends. CDR3 DNA sequence: TGTGCCAGCACCTCCTCGGGGACCTACGAGCAGTACTTC. Its translation is CASTSSGTYEQYF.

The chain uses TRBV5-1 and TRBJ2-1, with TRBD1 matching 7 bases. V lost 4 bases to trimming and J lost 0 bases; unmatched junction nucleotides: 4. Germline assignment: CDR1 SGHRS and CDR2 YFSETQ. The CDR3 length is 15 residues. The chain's CDR3 is CASSGDRSSYNEQFF. CDR3 DNA sequence: TGCGCCAGCAGCGGGGACAGAAGCTCCTACAATGAGCAGTTCTTC.